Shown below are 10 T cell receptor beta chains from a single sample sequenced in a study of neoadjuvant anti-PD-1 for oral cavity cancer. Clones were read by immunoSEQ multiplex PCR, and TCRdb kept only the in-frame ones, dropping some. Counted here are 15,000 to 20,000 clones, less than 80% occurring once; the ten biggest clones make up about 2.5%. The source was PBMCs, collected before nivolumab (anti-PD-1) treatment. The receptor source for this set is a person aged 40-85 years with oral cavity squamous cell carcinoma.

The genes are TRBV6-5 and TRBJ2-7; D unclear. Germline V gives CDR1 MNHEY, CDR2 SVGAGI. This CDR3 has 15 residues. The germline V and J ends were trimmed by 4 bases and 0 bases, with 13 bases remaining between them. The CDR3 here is CASSWLRTSSYEQYF. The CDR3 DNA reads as TGTGCCAGCAGTTGGCTTAGGACGAGCTCCTACGAGCAGTACTTC.

The CDR3 is CAISETLNSYEQYF. In DNA form, the CDR3 reads TGTGCCATCAGTGAGACTCTCAACTCCTACGAGCAGTACTTC. The J gene is TRBJ2-7, the V gene TRBV10-3; no firm D call. Germline V gene data show CDR1 as ENHRY and CDR2 as SYGVKD. V was shortened by 2 bases and J by 0 bases, with 8 bases between the two germline ends. This CDR3 is built from 14 residues.

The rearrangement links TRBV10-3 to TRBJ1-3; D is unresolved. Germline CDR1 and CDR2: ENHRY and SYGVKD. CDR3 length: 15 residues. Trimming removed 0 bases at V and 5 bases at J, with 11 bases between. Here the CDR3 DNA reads TGTGCCATCAGTGAGTCGGAGGGTTACAGAAACACCATATATTTT. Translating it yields CAISESEGYRNTIYF.

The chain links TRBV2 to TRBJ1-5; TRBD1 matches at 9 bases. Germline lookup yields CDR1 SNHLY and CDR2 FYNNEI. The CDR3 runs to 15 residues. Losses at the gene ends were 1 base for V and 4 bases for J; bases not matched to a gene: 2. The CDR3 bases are TGTGCCAGCAGTGAAGAACAGGGGGCGAATCAGCCCCAGCATTTT. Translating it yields CASSEEQGANQPQHF.

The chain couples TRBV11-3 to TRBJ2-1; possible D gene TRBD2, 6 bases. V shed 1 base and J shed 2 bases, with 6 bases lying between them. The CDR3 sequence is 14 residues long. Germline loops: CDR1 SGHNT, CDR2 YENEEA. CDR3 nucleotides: TGTGCCAGCAGCTTAGGCGGGACCTACAATGAGCAGTTCTTC. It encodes CASSLGGTYNEQFF.

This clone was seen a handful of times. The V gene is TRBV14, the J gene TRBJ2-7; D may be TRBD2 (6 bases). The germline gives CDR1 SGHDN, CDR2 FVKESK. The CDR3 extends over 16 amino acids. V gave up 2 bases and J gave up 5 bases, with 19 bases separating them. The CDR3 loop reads CASSQLLGPSEHEQYF. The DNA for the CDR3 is TGTGCCAGCAGCCAACTGTTGGGTCCTAGCGAACACGAGCAGTACTTC.

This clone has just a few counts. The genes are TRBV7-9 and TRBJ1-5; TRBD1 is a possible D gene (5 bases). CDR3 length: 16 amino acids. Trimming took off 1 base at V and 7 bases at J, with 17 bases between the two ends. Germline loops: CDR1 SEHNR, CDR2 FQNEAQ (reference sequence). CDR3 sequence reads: CASSLGSGGNRQPQHF. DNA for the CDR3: TGTGCCAGCAGCTTAGGATCTGGGGGGAATAGACAGCCCCAGCATTTT. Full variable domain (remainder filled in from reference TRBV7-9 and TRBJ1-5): DTGVSQNPRHKITKRGQNVTFRCDPISEHNRLYWYRQTLGQGPEFLTYFQNEAQLEKSRLLSDRFSAERPKGSFSTLEIQRTEQGDSAMYLCASSLGSGGNRQPQHFGDGTRLSIL.

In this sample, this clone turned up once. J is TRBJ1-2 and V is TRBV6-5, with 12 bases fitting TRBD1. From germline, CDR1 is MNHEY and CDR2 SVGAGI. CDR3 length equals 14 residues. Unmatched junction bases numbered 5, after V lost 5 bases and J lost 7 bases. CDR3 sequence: CASSPGQGALGYTF. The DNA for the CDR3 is TGTGCCAGCAGTCCGGGACAGGGGGCTCTTGGCTACACCTTC.

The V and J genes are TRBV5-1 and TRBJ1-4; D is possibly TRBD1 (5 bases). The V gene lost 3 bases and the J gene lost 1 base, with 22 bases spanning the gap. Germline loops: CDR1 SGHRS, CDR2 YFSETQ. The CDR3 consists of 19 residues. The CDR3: CASSWAVGDSFVTNEKLFF. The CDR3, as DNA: TGCGCCAGCAGCTGGGCGGTTGGAGACAGTTTTGTAACTAATGAAAAACTGTTTTTT. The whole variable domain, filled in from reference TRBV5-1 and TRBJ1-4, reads KAGVTQTPRYLIKTRGQQVTLSCSPISGHRSVSWYQQTPGQGLQFLFEYFSETQRNKGNFPGRFSGRQFSNSRSEMNVSTLELGDSALYLCASSWAVGDSFVTNEKLFFGSGTQLSVL.

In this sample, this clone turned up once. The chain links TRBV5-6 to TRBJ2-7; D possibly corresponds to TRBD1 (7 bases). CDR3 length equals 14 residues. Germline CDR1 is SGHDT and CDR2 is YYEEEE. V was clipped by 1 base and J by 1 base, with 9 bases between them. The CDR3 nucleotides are TGTGCCAGCAGCTTGCCAGGGGGGTCCTACGAGCAGTACTTC. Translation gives CASSLPGGSYEQYF.